A single T cell receptor beta chain is shown here with its context. What it binds is not known. This specimen comes from a study of vaccination effects on CD4 cells after COVID-19. Sequencing used immunoSEQ multiplex PCR; TCRdb keeps in-frame clones, though not all of them. The sample includes approximately 45,000 clones, about 75% of them seen just once. Trimming removed 1 base from V and 0 bases from J; junction bases left unmatched: 10. Per the germline V gene, CDR1 is LGHNT and CDR2 is FRNRAP. The CDR3 loop spans 19 amino acids. CD4+ T cells were isolated after 10 days of culture. The sample was CD4+ T cells from PBMCs cultured without peptide, taken before COVID-19 vaccination. This chain connects TRBV12-5 to TRBJ2-1, with 9 bases that match TRBD2. The sequence came from a human donor who had a prior SARS-CoV-2 infection. For the CDR3, the DNA is TGTGCTAGTGGTTTGGCGGGGACTAGCAGACAAAGCTCCTACAATGAGCAGTTCTTC. This sequence encodes CASGLAGTSRQSSYNEQFF. Together with reference TRBV12-5 and TRBJ2-1, the CDR3 gives the full variable domain: DARVTQTPRHKVTEMGQEVTMRCQPILGHNTVFWYRQTMMQGLELLAYFRNRAPLDDSGMPKDRFSAEMPDATLATLKIQPSEPRDSAVYFCASGLAGTSRQSSYNEQFFGPGTRLTVL.